Listed below are T cell receptor beta chains from one sample, sequenced in a study of shared clonotypes between healthy human individuals. Sequencing was performed with immunoSEQ multiplex PCR; in TCRdb, only in-frame clones are kept and a portion is missing. The data contain about 320,000 clones, roughly 87% of them singletons. The sequenced material came from memory CD8+ T cells sorted from blood. Receptors were obtained from a man aged 18 to 30 in good health. Each CDR3 is given with its conserved first and last residue. D genes are given only for firm matches. Rows may omit the clone size; those that give it use once, few, many or a size class.

NA NA TRBJ2-1 TRBV6-6 CASSYTRGAYNEQFF TGTGCCAGCAGTTATACTAGGGGAGCCTACAATGAGCAGTTCTTC
NA NA TRBJ2-7 TRBV5-1 CASSFDSAYEQYF TGCGCCAGCAGCTTCGACAGCGCATACGAGCAGTACTTC
TRBD2 NA TRBJ2-5 TRBV6-6 CASSYSEGLGETQYF TGTGCCAGCAGTTACTCGGAAGGACTAGGGGAGACCCAGTACTTC
TRBD2 NA TRBJ2-1 TRBV2 CASGQLADFYNEQFF TGTGCCAGTGGCCAACTAGCGGACTTCTACAATGAGCAGTTCTTC
NA NA TRBJ1-3 TRBV4-1 CASSQGPNSGNTIYF TGCGCCAGCAGCCAAGGGCCGAACTCTGGAAACACCATATATTTT
NA NA TRBJ1-2 TRBV13 CASSGRTGHLEGYTF TGTGCCAGCAGCGGGCGGACGGGGCACTTGGAAGGCTACACCTTC
TRBD1 NA TRBJ1-3 TRBV9 CASSVGRGPNTIYF TGTGCCAGCAGCGTAGGGAGGGGGCCAAACACCATATATTTT
NA NA TRBJ1-3 TRBV4-1 CASSQDRGSGNTIYF TGCGCCAGCAGCCAAGACAGGGGCTCTGGAAACACCATATATTTT
NA NA TRBJ2-2 TRBV7-9 CASSLWANNTGELFF TGTGCCAGCAGCTTATGGGCGAACAACACCGGGGAGCTGTTTTTT
TRBD1 NA TRBJ2-6 TRBV30 CAWTNRDRGAGANVLTF TGTGCCTGGACTAACCGGGACAGGGGAGCTGGGGCCAACGTCCTGACTTTC
NA NA TRBJ2-7 TRBV28 CASSFQGFTYEQYF TGTGCCAGCAGTTTTCAGGGTTTCACCTACGAGCAGTACTTC
NA NA TRBJ2-7 TRBV6-6 CASSYPERSYEQYF TGTGCCAGCAGTTATCCCGAGCGGAGCTACGAGCAGTACTTC
NA once TRBJ2-1 TRBV4-1 CASSQSGVSYNEQFF TGCGCCAGCAGCCAGTCGGGGGTCTCCTACAATGAGCAGTTCTTC
TRBD1 NA TRBJ1-1 TRBV5-5 CASSLTTGVNTEAFF TGTGCCAGCAGCTTGACCACAGGGGTGAACACTGAAGCTTTCTTT
TRBD2 NA TRBJ2-1 TRBV10-2 CASRPGTSGTNEQFF TGCGCCAGCAGACCCGGGACTAGCGGGACAAATGAGCAGTTCTTC
NA NA TRBJ1-3 TRBV6-1 CASSELVRVADTIYF TGTGCCAGCAGTGAGTTGGTCAGGGTGGCGGACACCATATATTTT
NA NA TRBJ2-7 TRBV6-1 CASTTDRFSYEQYF TGTGCCAGCACGACAGACAGGTTCTCCTACGAGCAGTACTTC
TRBD2 NA TRBJ2-2 TRBV4-1 CASSTLAGGVGELFF TGCGCCAGCAGCACTCTAGCGGGAGGGGTCGGGGAGCTGTTTTTT
NA once TRBJ1-1 TRBV7-9 CASSLAPDGSTEAFF TGTGCCAGCAGCTTAGCGCCGGACGGGAGTACTGAAGCTTTCTTT
NA NA TRBJ2-1 TRBV4-1 CASSQGGNYNEQFF TGCGCCAGCAGCCAAGGGGGGAATTACAATGAGCAGTTCTTC
TRBD2 NA TRBJ2-1 TRBV2 CASSNPGLAAGEQFF TGTGCCAGCAGCAACCCGGGACTAGCGGCGGGTGAGCAGTTCTTC
NA NA TRBJ2-1 TRBV7-8 CASSLDPGTLINEQFF TGTGCCAGCAGCTTAGACCCAGGTACCCTTATTAATGAGCAGTTCTTC
NA NA TRBJ2-1 TRBV9 CASSESGNEQFF TGTGCCAGCAGCGAATCCGGGAATGAGCAGTTCTTC
NA NA TRBJ2-3 TRBV27 CASSLLTPAGTSTDTQYF TGTGCCAGCAGTTTACTTACACCCGCAGGGACTAGCACAGATACGCAGTATTTT
NA NA TRBJ1-1 TRBV19 CASRTVGPGEAFF TGTGCCAGTAGGACCGTGGGGCCCGGCGAAGCTTTCTTT
NA NA TRBJ2-5 TRBV2 CASRDDLRVETQYF TGTGCCAGCAGGGACGACTTACGGGTAGAGACCCAGTACTTC
TRBD1 once TRBJ2-7 TRBV27 CASSSGPGTGGNEQYF TGTGCCAGCAGCTCAGGCCCCGGAACAGGGGGTAACGAGCAGTACTTC
NA NA TRBJ2-7 TRBV7-9 CASSRSGRVDEQYF TGTGCCAGCAGCCGATCTGGAAGGGTCGACGAGCAGTACTTC
TRBD2 NA TRBJ2-7 TRBV7-2 CASSIGLAGEYEQYF TGTGCCAGCAGCATCGGACTAGCGGGAGAGTACGAGCAGTACTTC
TRBD1 NA TRBJ2-2 TRBV28 CASRRTGQTGELFF TGTGCCAGCAGACGGACAGGGCAAACCGGGGAGCTGTTTTTT
NA NA TRBJ2-7 TRBV30 CAWSAITGNEQYF TGTGCCTGGAGTGCAATTACGGGGAACGAGCAGTACTTC
NA NA TRBJ1-3 TRBV13 CASSLLPGTGYRNTIYF TGTGCCAGCAGCCTCCTCCCGGGAACAGGGTACAGAAACACCATATATTTT
TRBD1 NA TRBJ1-5 TRBV6-1 CASRGDRGLQPQHF TGTGCCAGCAGGGGGGACAGGGGGCTGCAGCCCCAGCATTTT
NA once TRBJ1-2 TRBV21-1 CASSPIVTLNDGYTF TGTGCCAGCAGCCCAATCGTGACTCTGAACGACGGCTACACCTTC
TRBD1 NA TRBJ2-7 TRBV9 CASSPGTGGSYEQYF TGTGCCAGCAGCCCCGGGACAGGGGGTTCCTACGAGCAGTACTTC
NA few TRBJ1-1 TRBV7-9 CASSSMLEAFF TGTGCCAGCAGCTCCATGTTAGAAGCTTTCTTT
TRBD1 NA TRBJ2-5 TRBV4-3 CASSHSGTGKETQYF TGCGCCAGCAGCCACTCCGGGACAGGGAAAGAGACCCAGTACTTC